The clone carrying this TCR beta chain was found once. This entry is derived from a study of blood T cell repertoires in COVID-19. For the study at large: COVID-19 samples, acute and convalescent, were from the United States, Italy and Spain. PBMCs, B-cell-depleted T cells, or T cells were the source of the cDNA or gDNA that made up the material.

Original methodology: By means of reference gene primer amplification, nucleated cell counts were estimated. Sequencing was performed with immunoSEQ multiplex PCR; in TCRdb, only in-frame clones are kept and a portion is missing. V, J and clone size derive from that table, while D and trimming were established from the DNA sequence. The sample includes about 230,000 clones, 88% of them seen just once. The material sequenced was peripheral blood. This receptor was obtained from an older woman with acute or convalescent COVID-19.

This chain's CDR3 is CASSGQGNSYEQYF. The CDR3 DNA follows: TGTGCCAGCAGCGGACAGGGAAATTCCTACGAGCAGTACTTC. The V call is TRBV7-2, the J call TRBJ2-7; 8 bases map to TRBD1. CDR3 length: 14 amino acids. Germline V lookup: CDR1 SGHTA, CDR2 FQGNSA. J was trimmed by 1 base and V by 5 bases; bases with no gene match: 4.